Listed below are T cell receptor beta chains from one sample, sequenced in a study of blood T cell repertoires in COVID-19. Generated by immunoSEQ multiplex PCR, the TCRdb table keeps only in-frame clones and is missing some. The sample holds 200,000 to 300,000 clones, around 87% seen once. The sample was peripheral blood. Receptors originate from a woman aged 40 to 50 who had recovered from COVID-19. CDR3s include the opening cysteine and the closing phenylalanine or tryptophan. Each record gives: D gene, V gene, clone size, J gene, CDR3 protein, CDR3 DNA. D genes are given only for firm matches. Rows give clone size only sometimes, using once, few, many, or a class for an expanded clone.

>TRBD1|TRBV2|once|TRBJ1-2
CASSVQGGGGYTF
TGTGCCAGCAGCGTACAGGGGGGAGGTGGCTACACCTTC
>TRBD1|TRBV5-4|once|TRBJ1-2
CASSWDSYGYTF
TGTGCCAGCAGCTGGGACAGTTATGGCTACACCTTC
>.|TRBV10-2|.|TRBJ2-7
CASTRLRASYEQYF
TGCGCCAGTACTCGGTTGCGGGCTTCCTACGAGCAGTACTTC
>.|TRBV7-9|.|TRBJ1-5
CASSQDSPNQPQHF
TGTGCCAGCAGCCAGGACAGTCCCAATCAGCCCCAGCATTTT
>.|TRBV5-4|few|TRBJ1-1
CASSPTNTEAFF
TGTGCCAGCAGCCCTACGAACACTGAAGCTTTCTTT
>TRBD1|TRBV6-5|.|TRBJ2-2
CASSYYRGTTGELFF
TGTGCCAGCAGCTACTACAGGGGAACCACCGGGGAGCTGTTTTTT
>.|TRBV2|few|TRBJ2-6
CARGTQGAGANVLTF
TGTGCCAGGGGGACTCAAGGGGCTGGGGCCAACGTCCTGACTTTC
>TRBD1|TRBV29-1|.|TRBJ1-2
CSAGQVAGYTF
TGCAGCGCGGGACAGGTCGCGGGCTACACCTTC
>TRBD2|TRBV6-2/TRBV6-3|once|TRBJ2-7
CASSLFPGLAGSYEQYF
TGTGCCAGCAGCCTATTTCCGGGACTAGCGGGGTCCTACGAGCAGTACTTC
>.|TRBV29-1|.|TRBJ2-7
CSVGGRMSGDSEQYF
TGCAGCGTTGGAGGGCGTATGAGTGGGGACTCCGAGCAGTACTTC
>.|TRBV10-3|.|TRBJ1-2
CAISESGTHYGYTF
TGTGCCATCAGTGAGTCGGGGACACACTATGGCTACACCTTC
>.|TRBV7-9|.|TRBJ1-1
CASSLGLGDNTEAFF
TGTGCCAGCAGCTTAGGGCTAGGGGATAACACTGAAGCTTTCTTT
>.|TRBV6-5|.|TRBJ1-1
CASKGGGTGDTEAFF
TGTGCCAGCAAGGGTGGAGGGACGGGGGACACTGAAGCTTTCTTT
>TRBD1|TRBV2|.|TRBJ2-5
CASSKDRGSPETQYF
TGTGCCAGCAGTAAGGACAGGGGGTCGCCGGAGACCCAGTACTTC
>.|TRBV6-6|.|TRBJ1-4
CASSYLGRTNEKLFF
TGTGCCAGCAGTTACCTGGGGAGAACTAATGAAAAACTGTTTTTT
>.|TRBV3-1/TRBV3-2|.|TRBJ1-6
CASSSGGGLNSPLHF
TGTGCCAGCAGCTCGGGAGGGGGTCTAAATTCACCCCTCCACTTT
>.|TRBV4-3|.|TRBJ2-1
CASSQELGREMFF
TGCGCCAGCAGCCAAGAGCTGGGCCGCGAGATGTTCTTC
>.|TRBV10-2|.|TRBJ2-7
CASSAGMFEYEQYF
TGCGCCAGCAGTGCCGGGATGTTCGAGTACGAGCAGTACTTC
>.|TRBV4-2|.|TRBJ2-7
CASSRLKDSGAYEQYF
TGTGCCAGCAGCCGCCTAAAGGACAGTGGCGCCTACGAGCAGTACTTC
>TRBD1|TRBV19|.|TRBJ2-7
CASSMTGILSYEQYF
TGTGCCAGTAGTATGACAGGGATCCTCTCCTACGAGCAGTACTTC
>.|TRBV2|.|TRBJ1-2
CASSADSGVTF
TGTGCCAGCAGTGCCGACAGTGGTGTGACCTTC
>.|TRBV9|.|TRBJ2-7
CASSSGAYEQYF
TGTGCCAGCAGCTCGGGGGCCTACGAGCAGTACTTC
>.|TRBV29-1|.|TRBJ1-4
CSVRPPGGGKLFF
TGCAGCGTTCGACCTCCGGGAGGGGGAAAACTGTTTTTT
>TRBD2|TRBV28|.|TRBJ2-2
CASSLRGVNGGELFF
TGTGCCAGCAGTTTACGGGGGGTCAATGGCGGGGAGCTGTTTTTT
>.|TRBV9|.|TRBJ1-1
CASSSEATRGLAFF
TGTGCCAGCAGCTCGGAGGCGACCCGAGGGTTGGCTTTCTTT
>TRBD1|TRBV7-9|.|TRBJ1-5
CASSSDREGQPQHF
TGTGCCAGCAGCTCGGACAGGGAAGGACAGCCCCAGCATTTT
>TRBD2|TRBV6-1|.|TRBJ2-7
CACRTGGTYEQYF
TGTGCCTGCAGAACCGGGGGGACCTACGAGCAGTACTTC
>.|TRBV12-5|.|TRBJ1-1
CASGFDLGLEAFF
TGTGCTAGTGGTTTCGACCTCGGACTGGAAGCTTTCTTT
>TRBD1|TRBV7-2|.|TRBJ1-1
CASSRDRNLRAFF
TGTGCCAGCAGCCGGGACAGGAACCTACGAGCTTTCTTT
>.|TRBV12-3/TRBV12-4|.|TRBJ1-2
CASRSGQSHGYTF
TGTGCCAGCAGATCCGGACAGTCCCATGGCTACACCTTC
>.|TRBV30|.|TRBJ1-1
CAWRGRTEAFF
TGTGCCTGGAGAGGGAGGACTGAAGCTTTCTTT
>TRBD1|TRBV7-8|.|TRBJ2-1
CASSLGTGGYEQFF
TGTGCCAGCAGCTTAGGGACAGGGGGCTATGAGCAGTTCTTC
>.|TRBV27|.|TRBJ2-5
CASSPRGDQETQYF
TGTGCCAGCAGTCCCAGGGGGGACCAAGAGACCCAGTACTTC
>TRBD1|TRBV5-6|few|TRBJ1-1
CASSLGTGRNTEAFF
TGTGCCAGCAGCTTGGGGACAGGGCGGAACACTGAAGCTTTCTTT
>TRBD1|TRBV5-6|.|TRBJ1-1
CASSYNRGEAFF
TGTGCCAGCAGCTATAACAGGGGGGAAGCTTTCTTT
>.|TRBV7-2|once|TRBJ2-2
CASSRVMSNTGELFF
TGTGCCAGCAGCCGCGTCATGTCGAACACCGGGGAGCTGTTTTTT
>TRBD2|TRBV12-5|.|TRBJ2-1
CASALGTSGVVDEQFF
TGTGCTAGTGCCCTAGGGACTAGCGGGGTTGTGGATGAGCAGTTCTTC
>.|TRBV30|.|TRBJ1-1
CAWSVSRVAFF
TGTGCCTGGAGTGTCAGCAGGGTGGCTTTCTTT
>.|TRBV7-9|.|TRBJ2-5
CASSTSTGYQETQYF
TGTGCCAGCAGCACCTCGACAGGTTACCAAGAGACCCAGTACTTC
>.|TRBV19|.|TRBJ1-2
CASSIQGIPLANYGYTF
TGTGCCAGTAGTATACAAGGCATCCCTCTAGCTAACTATGGCTACACCTTC
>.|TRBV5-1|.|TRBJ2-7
CASSFSGPYEQYF
TGCGCCAGCAGCTTCTCAGGGCCCTACGAGCAGTACTTC
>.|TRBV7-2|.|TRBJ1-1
CASSLVGRGYTEAFF
TGTGCCAGCAGCTTAGTGGGCAGGGGCTACACTGAAGCTTTCTTT
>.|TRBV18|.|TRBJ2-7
CASSPPGWGETYEQYF
TGTGCCAGCTCACCACCGGGGTGGGGGGAAACCTACGAGCAGTACTTC
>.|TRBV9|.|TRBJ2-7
CASSVGSREKTYEQYF
TGTGCCAGCAGCGTAGGGTCCAGGGAAAAGACCTACGAGCAGTACTTC
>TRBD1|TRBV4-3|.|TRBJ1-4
CASSQDPPDRMGEKLFF
TGCGCCAGCAGCCAAGACCCCCCGGACAGGATGGGTGAAAAACTGTTTTTT
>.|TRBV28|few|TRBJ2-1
CASSLGRGLLNEQFF
TGTGCCAGCAGTTTGGGGCGGGGTCTTTTGAATGAGCAGTTCTTC
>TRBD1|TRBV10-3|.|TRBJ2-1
CAISEYGTGAVNEQFF
TGTGCCATCAGTGAGTATGGGACAGGGGCGGTCAATGAGCAGTTCTTC
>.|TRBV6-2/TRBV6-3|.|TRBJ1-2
CASSYMGPLITSDGYTF
TGTGCCAGCAGTTACATGGGCCCTCTTATTACCTCCGATGGCTACACCTTC
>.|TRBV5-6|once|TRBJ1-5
CASSSRALQPQHF
TGTGCCAGCAGCAGCAGGGCCCTCCAGCCCCAGCATTTT
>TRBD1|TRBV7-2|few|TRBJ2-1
CASSLPGQGTTYNEQFF
TGTGCCAGCAGCCTCCCGGGACAGGGAACCACCTACAATGAGCAGTTCTTC
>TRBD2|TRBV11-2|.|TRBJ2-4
CASSLKTSGHRIIKNIQYF
TGTGCCAGCAGCCTCAAGACTAGCGGACACAGAATTATCAAAAACATTCAGTACTTC